This T cell receptor beta chain is from a study of blood T cell repertoires in COVID-19. About the study: Acute and convalescent COVID-19 specimens originated in the United States, Italy and Spain.

Germline loops: CDR1 MDHEN, CDR2 SYDVKM. V gave up 2 bases and J gave up 5 bases; unmatched junction bases: 1. The CDR3 loop spans 13 amino acids. Adults between roughly 18 and 95 years of age took part from approximately 24 US areas. Participant-given clinical history determined each cohort assignment. As handled by the study authors: Reference gene primer amplification yielded estimated nucleated cell counts. Only in-frame clones appear in the TCRdb table, and some are missing; sequencing was by immunoSEQ multiplex PCR. The DNA was the basis for D and trimming; V, J and clone size are from that table. The sample comprises about 200,000 clones, 76% of which are singletons, and about 17% rests with the top ten.

This chain joins TRBV28 and TRBJ2-5, with TRBD1 matching over 8 bases. This clonotype was sampled from a woman aged 50 to 65 with acute COVID-19. The sequencing input was PBMCs or T cells enriched from blood (not recorded which). DNA of the CDR3: TGTGCCAGCAGTTTACAGGGGGCTGAGACCCAGTACTTC. It yields the protein CASSLQGAETQYF. The full variable domain, with the rest looked up from reference TRBV28 and TRBJ2-5, is DVKVTQSSRYLVKRTGEKVFLECVQDMDHENMFWYRQDPGLGLRLIYFSYDVKMKEKGDIPEGYSVSREKKERFSLILESASTNQTSMYLCASSLQGAETQYFGPGTRLLVL.